This record looks at one T cell receptor (beta chain) sequence and its context. The antigen is unknown. The data were obtained in a study of beta chain features in type 1 diabetes. The V end was cut by 0 bases, the J end by 6 bases, with 13 bases between. Per germline, CDR1 SGDLS and CDR2 YYNGEE. This CDR3 is 14 amino acids long. The study reverse transcribed the entire isolated RNA, so it sequenced expressed TCRB transcripts. Generated by immunoSEQ multiplex PCR, the TCRdb table keeps only in-frame clones and is missing some. The table lists over 200,000 clones, roughly 11% of them singletons. General study points: Across all four CD4+ subsets, people with type 1 diabetes showed modestly shorter TCRB CDR3s. Within the patient group, naive, central memory and Treg TCRB repertoires appeared more similar to each other than within healthy donors.

Sequences were obtained from naive CD4+ T cells from blood. The clonotype originates from a man younger than 45 with type 1 diabetes. V gene TRBV9 combines with J gene TRBJ2-7, with TRBD1 as a possible D gene (5 bases). The chain's CDR3 is CASSVVGVTSEQYF. DNA for the CDR3: TGTGCCAGCAGCGTAGTAGGGGTCACCAGCGAGCAGTACTTC.